The 16 T cell receptor beta chains given below trace back to one sample, sequenced in a study of T cells in localized non-small cell lung cancer. Here immunoSEQ multiplex PCR was the method, and the copy in TCRdb shows in-frame clones only, minus some. Among more than 100,000 clones listed, roughly nine tenths were seen once. The sequencing used peripheral blood, collected before any cancer treatment. These receptors all stem from a female donor older than 55 with stage I lung adenocarcinoma.

This clone is a singleton in its sample. The V gene is TRBV18, the J gene TRBJ2-7, with D possibly being TRBD2 (5 bases). The CDR3 is made up of 14 amino acids. CDR1 is KGHSH, CDR2 LQKENI, per germline. The V gene lost 3 bases and the J gene lost 7 bases, with 16 bases spanning the gap. CDR3 in amino acids: CASSPITTPGEQYF. DNA for the CDR3: TGTGCCAGCTCACCCATTACGACCCCGGGAGAGCAGTACTTC.

The chain is built from TRBV10-1 and TRBJ2-3; no firm D call. Germline lookup yields CDR1 WNHNN and CDR2 SYGVQD (reference sequence). The CDR3 is 14 amino acids. V was pared by 2 bases and J by 2 bases, with 8 bases between. Written as DNA, the CDR3 is TGCGCCAGCAGTGAGGGGCAGCTCACAGATACGCAGTATTTT. Protein product: CASSEGQLTDTQYF.

The chain combines TRBV14 with TRBJ1-2; TRBD1 is a possible D gene (6 bases). This CDR3 region has 16 residues. V lost 1 base and J 8 bases, leaving 20 bases between the germline ends. The germline gives CDR1 SGHDN, CDR2 FVKESK. CDR3 DNA: TGTGCCAGCAGCCAAGGGAGAGGGACAATCGGGTACGGCTACACCTTC. Its translation is CASSQGRGTIGYGYTF.

V gene TRBV7-8 combines with J gene TRBJ1-5; D is unclear. This CDR3 has 15 amino acids. Germline V CDR1 and CDR2: SGHVS, FQNEAQ. The V and J ends lost 2 bases and 1 base respectively, with 9 bases between them. DNA of the CDR3: TGTGCCAGCAGCTTATACGAAGCAAGCAATCAGCCCCAGCATTTT. This sequence encodes CASSLYEASNQPQHF.

The chain recombines TRBV7-3 with TRBJ2-1, with 9 bases matching TRBD1. Trimming removed 4 bases from V and 5 bases from J; junction bases left unmatched: 6. The CDR3 contains 15 residues. Germline V gene lookup returns CDR1 SGHTA and CDR2 FQGTGA. The CDR3 coding sequence is TGTGCCAGCAGCTCCTCGGGACAGGGCAACAATGAGCAGTTCTTC. It is translated as CASSSSGQGNNEQFF.

This clone was seen a single time. The chain links TRBV6-5 to TRBJ2-6; D ambiguous. Germline CDR1 is MNHEY and CDR2 is SVGAGI. Trimming left V 2 bases short and J 2 bases short, with 7 bases between. The CDR3 totals 15 residues. The CDR3 reads CASSYGQAGANVLTF. The CDR3 region has the DNA TGTGCCAGCAGTTACGGCCAGGCTGGGGCCAACGTCCTGACTTTC.

The chain links TRBV7-9 to TRBJ2-1, with 9 nucleotides matching TRBD1. Germline V gene lookup returns CDR1 SEHNR and CDR2 FQNEAQ (reference sequence). J was trimmed by 4 bases and V by 1 base; bases with no gene match: 2. CDR3 size: 15 residues. CDR3 residues: CASSLGGQGYNEQFF. CDR3 coding DNA: TGTGCCAGCAGCTTAGGGGGACAGGGTTACAATGAGCAGTTCTTC.

V usage is TRBV7-2 and J usage is TRBJ2-2; no firm D call. Germline-derived CDR1 and CDR2 are SGHTA and FQGNSA. The CDR3 has 14 residues. Trimming removed 4 bases from V and 1 base from J, with 7 bases in between. The CDR3 DNA reads as TGTGCCAGCAGCTGGCTATTGAACACCGGGGAGCTGTTTTTT. Its protein is CASSWLLNTGELFF. The full variable domain, rest sourced from reference TRBV7-2 and TRBJ2-2, is GAGVSQSPSNKVTEKGKDVELRCDPISGHTALYWYRQSLGQGLEFLIYFQGNSAPDKSGLPSDRFSAERTGGSVSTLTIQRTQQEDSAVYLCASSWLLNTGELFFGEGSRLTVL.

Only one count was recorded for this clone. V usage is TRBV19 and J usage is TRBJ2-2, with D possibly being TRBD1 or TRBD2 (5 bases each). CDR1 and CDR2 from the germline V gene are LNHDA and SQIVND (reference sequence). Trimming stripped 3 bases from V and 5 bases from J, with 13 bases between. CDR3 size: 15 residues. The DNA for the CDR3 is TGTGCCAGTAGTATGGGGACGGTCCTTACCGGGGAGCTGTTTTTT. This codes for CASSMGTVLTGELFF.

This CDR3 reads CASTLNTEAFF. CDR3 coding DNA: TGTGCCAGCACCTTGAACACTGAAGCTTTCTTT. V gene TRBV25-1 combines with J gene TRBJ1-1; no definite D call. The length of the CDR3 is 11 residues. CDR1 is MGHDK and CDR2 is SYGVNS in the germline V gene. The V end was cut by 7 bases, the J end by 0 bases, with 3 bases between.

The chain uses TRBV28 and TRBJ1-2; 7 bases map to TRBD1. This CDR3 is built from 13 residues. V was pared by 6 bases and J by 4 bases, with 5 bases of the junction left unmatched. The germline gives CDR1 MDHEN, CDR2 SYDVKM. The CDR3 bases are TGTGCCAGCAGACCGGCAGGGGGCTATGGCTACACCTTC. Translation: CASRPAGGYGYTF.

The chain's CDR3 is CASSSRESETQYF. As DNA, the CDR3 is TGTGCCAGCTCATCCAGGGAAAGCGAGACCCAGTACTTC. The V call is TRBV18, the J call TRBJ2-5, with D perhaps matching TRBD1 (5 bases). V was pared by 5 bases and J by 5 bases, with 12 bases between. Germline CDR1 KGHSH, CDR2 LQKENI. The CDR3 is made up of 13 amino acids.

This sequence joins TRBV2 and TRBJ2-3, with 9 bases that match TRBD1. This CDR3 spans 16 amino acids. CDR1 is SNHLY, CDR2 FYNNEI, per germline. V shed 4 bases and J 4 bases; nucleotides not matched to a gene: 9. DNA of the CDR3: TGTGCCAGCAGTGGCTGGACAGGGGTTTTCGCAGATACGCAGTATTTT. Its translation is CASSGWTGVFADTQYF.

This clone was seen a single time. The gene calls are TRBV6-6 and TRBJ2-5; TRBD2 aligns across 7 bases. Germline-derived CDR1 and CDR2 are MNHNY and SVGAGI (reference sequence). CDR3 length: 14 residues. The trim removed 8 bases at V and 2 bases at J, leaving 8 bases unmatched. Here the CDR3 reads CASARAGIQETQYF. The CDR3 bases are TGTGCCAGCGCCCGAGCGGGAATTCAAGAGACCCAGTACTTC.

The chain links TRBV5-1 to TRBJ2-1; 8 bases match TRBD2. This CDR3 has 13 residues. Germline CDR1 is SGHRS and CDR2 is YFSETQ. With V trimmed by 9 bases and J by 1 base, 3 bases remained unmatched. CDR3 nucleotide sequence: TGCGCCAAAGCGGGAGTATCCTACAATGAGCAGTTCTTC. Its translation: CAKAGVSYNEQFF.

The chain has TRBV10-3 and TRBJ1-5, with D maybe TRBD1 (5 bases). The CDR3 runs 13 residues. The germline V gene encodes CDR1 ENHRY and CDR2 SYGVKD. V lost 7 bases and J lost 2, with 9 bases in between. CDR3 region: CAIKKGGNQPQHF. The CDR3, as DNA: TGTGCCATCAAGAAAGGGGGCAATCAGCCCCAGCATTTT.